Each of the 2 T cell receptor beta chains below was sequenced from the same sample in a study of Ad26.COV2.S vaccination and SARS-CoV-2 variants. Using immunoSEQ multiplex PCR, the repertoire was profiled, and TCRdb retains in-frame clones only, with some absent. The sample carries about 470,000 clones, 80% to 95% recorded once. Treatment denoted: some 19 received Ad26.COV2.S at low or high dose, single or two shots; roughly five received placebo; per-sample allocation not given. Samples were taken on day 63 after the first vaccine or placebo injection. The material sequenced was peripheral blood, taken in a trial of Ad26.COV2.S vaccine versus placebo. Receptor source: a person between 18 and 60 years old who received the Ad26.COV2.S COVID-19 vaccine or a placebo.

This clone showed up just a few times. The chain's CDR3 is CASSQDFTDSGNTIYF. CDR3 sequence (DNA): TGTGCCAGCAGCCAAGATTTCACTGACTCTGGAAACACCATATATTTT. V is TRBV4-2 and J is TRBJ1-3, with no clear D. The CDR3 length is 16 residues. The V gene lost 0 bases and the J gene lost 0 bases, with 9 bases spanning the gap. From germline, CDR1 is LGHNA and CDR2 YNFKEQ.

The CDR3 spells CASSQDRTDYGYTF. CDR3 nucleotides: TGTGCCAGCAGCCAAGACAGGACAGACTATGGCTACACCTTC. The chain joins TRBV3-1 (or the pseudogene TRBV3-2) to TRBJ1-2; possibly TRBD1 for D (6 bases). Trimming removed 0 bases at V and 3 bases at J, with 8 bases between. The germline gives CDR1 LGHDT, CDR2 YNNKEL (reference sequence). This CDR3 spans 14 amino acids.